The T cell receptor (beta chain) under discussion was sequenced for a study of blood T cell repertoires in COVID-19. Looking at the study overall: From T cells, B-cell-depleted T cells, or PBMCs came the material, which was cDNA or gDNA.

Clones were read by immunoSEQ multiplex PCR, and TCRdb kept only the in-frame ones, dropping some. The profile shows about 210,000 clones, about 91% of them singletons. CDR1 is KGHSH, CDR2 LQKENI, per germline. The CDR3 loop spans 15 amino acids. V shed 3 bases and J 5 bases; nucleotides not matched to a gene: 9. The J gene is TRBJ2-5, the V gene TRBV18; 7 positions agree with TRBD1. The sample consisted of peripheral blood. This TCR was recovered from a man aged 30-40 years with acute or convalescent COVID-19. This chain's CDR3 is CASSPAQGIGETQYF. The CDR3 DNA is TGTGCCAGCTCACCGGCACAGGGGATTGGGGAGACCCAGTACTTC.